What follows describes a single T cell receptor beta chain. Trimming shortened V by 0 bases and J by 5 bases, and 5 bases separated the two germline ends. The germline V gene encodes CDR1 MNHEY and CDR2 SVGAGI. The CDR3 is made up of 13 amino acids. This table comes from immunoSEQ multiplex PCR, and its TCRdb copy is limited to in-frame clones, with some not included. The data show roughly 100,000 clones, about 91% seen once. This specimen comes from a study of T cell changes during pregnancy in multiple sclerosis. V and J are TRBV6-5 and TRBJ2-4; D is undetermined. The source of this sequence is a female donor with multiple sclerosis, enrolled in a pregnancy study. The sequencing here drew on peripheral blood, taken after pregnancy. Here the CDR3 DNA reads TGTGCCAGCAGTTACTCTCCAGAAAACATTCAGTACTTC. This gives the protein CASSYSPENIQYF.